This TCR beta chain was identified in a study of T cell repertoires in cytomegalovirus infection. The overall study: Recently identified HLA-C-restricted CMV epitopes were among the peptides used.

The study's findings and limits: The ex vivo response showed dominance by HLA-C-restricted CMV-specific TCR beta clonotypes. Cumulative frequency (of public TCR beta family members) identified carriers of CMV plus the relevant HLA.

Losses at the gene ends were 5 bases for V and 7 bases for J; bases not matched to a gene: 7. CDR1 is SGHTA, CDR2 FQGNSA, per germline. The CDR3 has 13 amino acids. Of note for this clonotype: Its antigen is currently unknown.

Via MiXCR, TCRdb re-called the reads, giving one row per CDR3 protein. Counted here are around 430,000 distinct CDR3 sequences, approximately 46% occurring once; the ten biggest clones make up about 41%. Here the sequenced sample was cultured PBMCs, taken from culture after CMV antigen stimulation. The chain couples TRBV7-2 to TRBJ2-5, with 7 bases matching TRBD2. This clonotype originated in a human donor in good health (CMV status not recorded). Some clones in this sample may be carry-over from other donors' samples. CDR3 in amino acids: CASSPGEGRTQYF. The CDR3 nucleotides are TGTGCCAGCAGCCCCGGGGAGGGGAGGACCCAGTACTTC.